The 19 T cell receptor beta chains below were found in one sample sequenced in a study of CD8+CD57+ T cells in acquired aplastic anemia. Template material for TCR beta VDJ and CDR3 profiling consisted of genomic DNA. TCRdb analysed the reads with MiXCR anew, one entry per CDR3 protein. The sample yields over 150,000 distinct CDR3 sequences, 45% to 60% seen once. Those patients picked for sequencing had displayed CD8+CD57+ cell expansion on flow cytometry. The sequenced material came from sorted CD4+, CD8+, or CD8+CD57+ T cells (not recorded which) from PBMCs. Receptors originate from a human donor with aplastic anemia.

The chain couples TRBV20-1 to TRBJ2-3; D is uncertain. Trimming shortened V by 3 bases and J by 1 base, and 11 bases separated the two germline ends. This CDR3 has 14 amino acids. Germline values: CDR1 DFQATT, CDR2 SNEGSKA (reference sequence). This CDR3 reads CSARRLVGTDTQYF. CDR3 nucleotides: TGCAGTGCTAGGAGGCTAGTTGGCACAGATACGCAGTATTTT.

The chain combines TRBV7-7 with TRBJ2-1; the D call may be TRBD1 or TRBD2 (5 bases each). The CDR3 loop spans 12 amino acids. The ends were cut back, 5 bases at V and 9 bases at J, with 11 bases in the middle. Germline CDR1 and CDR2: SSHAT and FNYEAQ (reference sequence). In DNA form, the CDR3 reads TGTGCCAGCAGCCCAAGTGGGGGTGAGCAGTTCTTC. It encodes CASSPSGGEQFF. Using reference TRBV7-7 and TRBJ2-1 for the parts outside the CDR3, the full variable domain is GAGVSQSPRYKVTKRGQDVTLRCDPISSHATLYWYQQALGQGPEFLTYFNYEAQPDKSGLPSDRFSAERPEGSISTLTIQRTEQRDSAMYRCASSPSGGEQFFGPGTRLTVL.

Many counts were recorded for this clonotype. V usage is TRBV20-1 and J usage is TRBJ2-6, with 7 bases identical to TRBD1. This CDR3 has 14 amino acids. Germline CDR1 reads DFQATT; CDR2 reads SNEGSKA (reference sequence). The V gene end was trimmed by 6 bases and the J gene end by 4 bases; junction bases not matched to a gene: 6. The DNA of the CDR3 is TGCAGTGCCAGACAACAGGGGGGGGCCAACGTCCTGACTTTC. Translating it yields CSARQQGGANVLTF.

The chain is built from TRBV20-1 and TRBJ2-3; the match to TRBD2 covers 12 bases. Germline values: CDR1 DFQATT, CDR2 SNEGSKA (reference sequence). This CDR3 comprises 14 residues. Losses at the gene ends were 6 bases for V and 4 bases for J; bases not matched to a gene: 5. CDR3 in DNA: TGCAGTGCAAGACTAGCGGGAGTGGCAGATACGCAGTATTTT. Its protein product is CSARLAGVADTQYF.

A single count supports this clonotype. The CDR3 nucleotides read TGTGCCAGCAGTGGTGGGCGGACTGAAAAACTGTTTTTT. Its protein is CASSGGRTEKLFF. The chain recombines TRBV2 with TRBJ1-4; D unclear. CDR1 is SNHLY and CDR2 is FYNNEI in the germline V gene. There are 13 residues in the CDR3. V lost 4 bases to trimming and J lost 7 bases, with 10 bases between them.

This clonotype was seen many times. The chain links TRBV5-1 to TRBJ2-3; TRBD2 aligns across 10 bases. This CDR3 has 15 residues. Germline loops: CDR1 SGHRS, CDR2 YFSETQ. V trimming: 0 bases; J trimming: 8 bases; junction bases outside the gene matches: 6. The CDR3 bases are TGCGCCAGCAGCTTGGGGCTAGCGGGGGATGGTACGCAGTATTTT. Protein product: CASSLGLAGDGTQYF.

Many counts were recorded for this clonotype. The CDR3 reads CASSQVERGKKQETQYF. CDR3 coding DNA: TGTGCCAGCAGCCAGGTCGAGCGGGGGAAAAAACAAGAGACCCAGTACTTC. The chain has TRBV14 and TRBJ2-5, with TRBD2 matching 8 bases. This CDR3 is built from 17 residues. V shed 3 bases and J 2 bases; nucleotides not matched to a gene: 11. Germline values: CDR1 SGHDN, CDR2 FVKESK. The complete variable domain, with remaining parts taken from reference TRBV14 and TRBJ2-5, reads EAGVTQFPSHSVIEKGQTVTLRCDPISGHDNLYWYRRVMGKEIKFLLHFVKESKQDESGMPNNRFLAERTGGTYSTLKVQPAELEDSGVYFCASSQVERGKKQETQYFGPGTRLLVL.

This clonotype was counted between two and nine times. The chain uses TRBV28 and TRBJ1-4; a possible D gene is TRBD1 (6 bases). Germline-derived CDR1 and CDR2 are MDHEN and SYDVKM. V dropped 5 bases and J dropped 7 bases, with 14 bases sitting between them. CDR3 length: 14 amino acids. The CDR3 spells CASSPQGSGEKLFF. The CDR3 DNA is TGTGCCAGCAGTCCACAGGGTTCTGGTGAAAAACTGTTTTTT.

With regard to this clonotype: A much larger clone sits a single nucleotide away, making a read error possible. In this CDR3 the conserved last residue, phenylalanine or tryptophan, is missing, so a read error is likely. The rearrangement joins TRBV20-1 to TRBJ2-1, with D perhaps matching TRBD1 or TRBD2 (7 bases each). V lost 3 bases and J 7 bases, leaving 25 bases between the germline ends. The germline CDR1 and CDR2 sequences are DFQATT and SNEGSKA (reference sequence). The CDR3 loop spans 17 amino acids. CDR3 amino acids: CSARARGGGIFLNEQFL. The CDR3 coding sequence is TGCAGTGCTAGGGCCAGGGGGGGCGGGATCTTCCTGAATGAGCAGTTCCTC.

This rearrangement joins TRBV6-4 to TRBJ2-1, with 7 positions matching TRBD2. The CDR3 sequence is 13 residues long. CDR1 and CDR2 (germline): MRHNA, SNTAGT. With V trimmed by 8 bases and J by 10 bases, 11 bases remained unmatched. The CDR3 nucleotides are TGTGCCAGCGGGTCTAGCGGCGCGGGGGAGCAGTTCTTC. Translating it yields CASGSSGAGEQFF.

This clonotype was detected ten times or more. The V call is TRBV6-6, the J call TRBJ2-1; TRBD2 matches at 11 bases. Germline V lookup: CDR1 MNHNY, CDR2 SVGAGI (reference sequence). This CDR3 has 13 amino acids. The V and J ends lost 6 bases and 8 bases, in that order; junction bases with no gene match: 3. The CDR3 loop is CASSIAGGDEQFF. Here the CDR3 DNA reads TGTGCCAGCAGCATAGCGGGGGGGGATGAGCAGTTCTTC.

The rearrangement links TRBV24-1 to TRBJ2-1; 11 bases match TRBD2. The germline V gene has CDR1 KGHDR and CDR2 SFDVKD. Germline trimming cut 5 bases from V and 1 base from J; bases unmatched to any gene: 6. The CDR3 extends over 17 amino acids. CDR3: CATSASSGGSSYNEQFF. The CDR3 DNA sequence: TGTGCCACCAGTGCCTCTAGCGGGGGGAGTTCCTACAATGAGCAGTTCTTC.

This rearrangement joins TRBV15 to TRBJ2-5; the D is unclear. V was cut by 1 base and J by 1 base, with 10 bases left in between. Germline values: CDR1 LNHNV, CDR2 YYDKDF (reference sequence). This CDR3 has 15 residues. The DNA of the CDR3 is TGTGCCACCAGCAGAGCATGGAGTTCCCAAGAGACCCAGTACTTC. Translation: CATSRAWSSQETQYF. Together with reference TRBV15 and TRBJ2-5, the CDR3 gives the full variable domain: DAMVIQNPRYQVTQFGKPVTLSCSQTLNHNVMYWYQQKSSQAPKLLFHYYDKDFNNEADTPDNFQSRRPNTSFCFLDIRSPGLGDTAMYLCATSRAWSSQETQYFGPGTRLLVL.

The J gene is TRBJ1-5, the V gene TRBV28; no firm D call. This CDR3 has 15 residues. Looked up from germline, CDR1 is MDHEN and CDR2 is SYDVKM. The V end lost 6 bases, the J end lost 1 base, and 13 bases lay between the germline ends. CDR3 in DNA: TGTGCCAGCAGGCGGCTACAGACAAGCAATCAGCCCCAGCATTTT. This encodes CASRRLQTSNQPQHF.

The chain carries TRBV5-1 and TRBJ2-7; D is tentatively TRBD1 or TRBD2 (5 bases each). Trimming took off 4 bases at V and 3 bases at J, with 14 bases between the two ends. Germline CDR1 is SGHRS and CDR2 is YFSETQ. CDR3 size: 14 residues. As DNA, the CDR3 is TGCGCCAGCAGCCCGGGGACCAACAACTACGAGCAGTACTTC. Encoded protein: CASSPGTNNYEQYF.

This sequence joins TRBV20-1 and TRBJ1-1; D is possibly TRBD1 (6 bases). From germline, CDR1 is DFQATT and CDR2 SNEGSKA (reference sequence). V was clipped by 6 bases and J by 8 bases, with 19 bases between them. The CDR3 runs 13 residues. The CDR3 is CSAEAGTKREAFF. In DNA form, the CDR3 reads TGCAGTGCGGAGGCCGGGACAAAACGGGAAGCTTTCTTT.

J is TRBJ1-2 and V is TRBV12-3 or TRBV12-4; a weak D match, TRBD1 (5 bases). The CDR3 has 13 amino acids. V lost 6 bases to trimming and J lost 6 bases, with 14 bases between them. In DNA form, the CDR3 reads TGTGCCAGCAGCCCCGGGGCAGCTGATGGCTACACCTTC. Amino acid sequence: CASSPGAADGYTF.

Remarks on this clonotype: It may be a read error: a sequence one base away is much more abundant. The CDR3 DNA follows: TGTGCCAGCAGCCACGCCGGGACTAGCGGGGGGAGTGAGCAGTACTTC. Translated: CASSHAGTSGGSEQYF. V and J are TRBV14 and TRBJ2-7, with TRBD2 matching 15 bases. Germline loops: CDR1 SGHDN, CDR2 FVKESK. The CDR3 loop spans 16 amino acids. Unmatched junction bases numbered 7, after V lost 3 bases and J lost 7 bases.

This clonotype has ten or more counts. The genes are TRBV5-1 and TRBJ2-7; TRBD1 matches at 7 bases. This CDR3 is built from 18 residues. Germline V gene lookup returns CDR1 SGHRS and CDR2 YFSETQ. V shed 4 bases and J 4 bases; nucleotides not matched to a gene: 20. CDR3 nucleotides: TGCGCCAGCAGCGATGCGCTCTCGGTACAGGGGACACTATACGAGCAGTACTTC. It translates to CASSDALSVQGTLYEQYF.